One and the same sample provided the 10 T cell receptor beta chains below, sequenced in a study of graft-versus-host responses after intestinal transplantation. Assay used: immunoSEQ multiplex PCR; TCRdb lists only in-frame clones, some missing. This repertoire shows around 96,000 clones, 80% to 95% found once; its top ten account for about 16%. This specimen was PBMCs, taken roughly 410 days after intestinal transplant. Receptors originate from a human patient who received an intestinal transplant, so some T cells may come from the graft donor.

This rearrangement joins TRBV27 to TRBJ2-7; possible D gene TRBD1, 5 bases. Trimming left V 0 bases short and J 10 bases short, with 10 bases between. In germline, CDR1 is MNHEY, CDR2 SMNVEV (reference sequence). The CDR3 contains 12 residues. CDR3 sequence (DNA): TGTGCCAGCAGTTTATCAGGACAAGCTCAGTACTTC. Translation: CASSLSGQAQYF.

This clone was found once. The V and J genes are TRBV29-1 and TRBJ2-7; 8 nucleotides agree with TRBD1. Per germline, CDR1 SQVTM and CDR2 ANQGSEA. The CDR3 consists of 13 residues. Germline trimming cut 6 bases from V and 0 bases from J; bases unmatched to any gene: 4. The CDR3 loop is CSVRTGSSYEQYF. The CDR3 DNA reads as TGCAGCGTCCGGACAGGGAGCTCCTACGAGCAGTACTTC.

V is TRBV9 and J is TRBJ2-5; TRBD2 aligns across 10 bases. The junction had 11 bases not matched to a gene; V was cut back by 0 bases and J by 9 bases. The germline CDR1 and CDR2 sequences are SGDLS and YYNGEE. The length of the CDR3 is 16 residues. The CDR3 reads CASSVGSGGPQRAQYF. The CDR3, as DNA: TGTGCCAGCAGCGTAGGTAGCGGGGGGCCCCAGAGGGCCCAGTACTTC.

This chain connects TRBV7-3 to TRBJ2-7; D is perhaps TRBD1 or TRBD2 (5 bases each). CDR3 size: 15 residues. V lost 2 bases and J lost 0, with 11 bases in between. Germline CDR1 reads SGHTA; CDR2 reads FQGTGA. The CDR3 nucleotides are TGTGCCAGCAGCTTATCGTGGGGGAGCTCCTACGAGCAGTACTTC. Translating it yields CASSLSWGSSYEQYF.

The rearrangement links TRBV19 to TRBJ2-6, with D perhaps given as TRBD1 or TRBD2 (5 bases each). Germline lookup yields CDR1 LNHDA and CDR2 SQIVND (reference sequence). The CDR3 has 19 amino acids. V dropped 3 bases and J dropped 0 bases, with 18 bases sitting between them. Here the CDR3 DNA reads TGTGCCAGTAGTATCTGGTCAGGGTGGGACGGCTCTGGGGCCAACGTCCTGACTTTC. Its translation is CASSIWSGWDGSGANVLTF.

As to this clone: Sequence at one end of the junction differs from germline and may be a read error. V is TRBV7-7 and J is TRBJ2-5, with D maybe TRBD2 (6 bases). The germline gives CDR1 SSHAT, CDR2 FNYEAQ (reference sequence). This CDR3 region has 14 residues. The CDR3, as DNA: TGTGCTAGCAGCTCCGCGGGAACTGGAGAGACCCAGTACTTC. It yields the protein CASSSAGTGETQYF.

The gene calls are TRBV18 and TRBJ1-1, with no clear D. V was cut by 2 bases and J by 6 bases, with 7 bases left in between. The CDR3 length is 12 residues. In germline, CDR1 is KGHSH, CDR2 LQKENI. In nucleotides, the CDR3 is TGTGCCAGCTCACCAAACCGAGCTGAAGCTTTCTTT. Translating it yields CASSPNRAEAFF.

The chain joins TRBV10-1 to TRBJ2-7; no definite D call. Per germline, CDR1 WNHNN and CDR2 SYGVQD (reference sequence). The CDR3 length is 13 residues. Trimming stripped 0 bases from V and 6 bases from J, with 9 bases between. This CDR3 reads CASSESGRGEQYF. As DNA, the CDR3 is TGCGCCAGCAGTGAGTCCGGCCGAGGCGAGCAGTACTTC.

The DNA of the CDR3 is TGTGCCAGCAGCCCGGGACTTCAGAATTCACCCCTCCACTTT. It translates to CASSPGLQNSPLHF. The gene calls are TRBV6-1 and TRBJ1-6; D is perhaps TRBD1 (5 bases). V dropped 6 bases and J dropped 7 bases, with 13 bases sitting between them. The CDR3 consists of 14 residues. Looked up from germline, CDR1 is MNHNS and CDR2 is SASEGT.

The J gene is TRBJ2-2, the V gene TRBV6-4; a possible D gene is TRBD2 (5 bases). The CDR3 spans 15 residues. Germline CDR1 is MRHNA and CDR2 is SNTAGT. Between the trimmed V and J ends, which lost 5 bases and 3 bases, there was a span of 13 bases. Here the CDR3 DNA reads TGTGCCAGCAGTCCCACTAGTGGGGACACCGGGGAGCTGTTTTTT. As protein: CASSPTSGDTGELFF.